This passage covers 28 T cell receptor beta chains from one sample sequenced in a study of blood T cell repertoires in COVID-19. This table comes from immunoSEQ multiplex PCR, and its TCRdb copy is limited to in-frame clones, with some not included. The table has around 100,000 clones, roughly 79% seen once. Sequencing was done on a sample of peripheral blood. The source of these receptors is an elderly man with COVID-19, enrolled during active disease.

V usage is TRBV11-3 and J usage is TRBJ2-2; 7 bases match TRBD1. Germline CDR1 SGHNT, CDR2 YENEEA. The V gene end was trimmed by 5 bases and the J gene end by 4 bases; junction bases not matched to a gene: 7. The CDR3 consists of 15 residues. CDR3 region: CASSRRDRGTGELFF. In nucleotides, the CDR3 is TGTGCCAGCAGCCGCCGGGACAGAGGCACCGGGGAGCTGTTTTTT.

J is TRBJ2-1 and V is TRBV3-1 (or the pseudogene TRBV3-2), with TRBD2 matching over 8 bases. This CDR3 is built from 16 residues. Trimming took 1 base from V and 3 from J; bases not matched to a gene: 5. Germline V lookup: CDR1 LGHDT, CDR2 YNNKEL (reference sequence). The CDR3 is CASSQARGGLYNEQFF. The CDR3 DNA reads as TGTGCCAGCAGCCAAGCACGGGGGGGCCTCTACAATGAGCAGTTCTTC.

The chain is built from TRBV2 and TRBJ2-2; TRBD2 matches 7 bases. The CDR3 has 16 amino acids. Germline values: CDR1 SNHLY, CDR2 FYNNEI. V dropped 2 bases and J dropped 1; count of bases not matched to a gene: 4. DNA for the CDR3: TGTGCCAGCAGTGAACTGGGGACTAAGAACACCGGGGAGCTGTTTTTT. Translating it yields CASSELGTKNTGELFF.

J is TRBJ1-5 and V is TRBV27; weak D call: TRBD1 (6 bases). The CDR3 runs 14 residues. V shed 4 bases and J shed 4 bases, with 11 bases lying between them. Per germline, CDR1 MNHEY and CDR2 SMNVEV (reference sequence). The CDR3 reads CASSSLTGNQPQHF. The CDR3 DNA reads as TGTGCCAGCAGTTCTCTCACAGGGAATCAGCCCCAGCATTTT.

The chain joins TRBV27 to TRBJ2-7, with 10 nucleotides matching TRBD2. V trimming: 4 bases; J trimming: 2 bases; junction bases outside the gene matches: 23. The V gene's germline CDR1 is MNHEY and CDR2 SMNVEV (reference sequence). CDR3 length: 21 amino acids. The CDR3 protein is CASSSVPLLSSGSARAYEQYF. The CDR3 nucleotides read TGTGCCAGCAGTTCGGTCCCCTTACTATCTAGCGGGAGCGCCCGAGCCTACGAGCAGTACTTC.

In this sample, this clone turned up a few times. V gene TRBV4-1 combines with J gene TRBJ1-5; 11 bases match TRBD1. This CDR3 has 15 residues. V was pared by 4 bases and J by 6 bases, with 5 bases of the junction left unmatched. Germline-derived CDR1 and CDR2 are MGHRA and YSYEKL. CDR3 sequence reads: CASSPGQGASQPQHF. CDR3 DNA sequence: TGCGCCAGCAGCCCTGGACAGGGGGCAAGTCAGCCCCAGCATTTT.

In its sample, this clone was seen once. This rearrangement joins TRBV6-5 to TRBJ1-4, with 9 bases identical to TRBD1. This CDR3 spans 15 amino acids. Unmatched junction bases numbered 6, after V lost 6 bases and J lost 4 bases. The germline CDR1 and CDR2 sequences are MNHEY and SVGAGI. The CDR3 coding sequence is TGTGCCAGCAGACGAGGACAGGGGTATAATGAAAAACTGTTTTTT. Translation gives CASRRGQGYNEKLFF.

This clone came up a few times. The chain carries TRBV19 and TRBJ2-3; 9 nucleotides align to TRBD2. The CDR3 spans 15 residues. Trimming removed 2 bases from V and 5 bases from J; junction bases left unmatched: 5. Germline values: CDR1 LNHDA, CDR2 SQIVND (reference sequence). Here the CDR3 reads CASSISRGGIDTQYF. The CDR3 DNA sequence: TGTGCCAGTAGTATATCGCGGGGGGGAATAGATACGCAGTATTTT. Full variable domain (remainder filled in from reference TRBV19 and TRBJ2-3): DGGITQSPKYLFRKEGQNVTLSCEQNLNHDAMYWYRQDPGQGLRLIYYSQIVNDFQKGDIAEGYSVSREKKESFPLTVTSAQKNPTAFYLCASSISRGGIDTQYFGPGTRLTVL.

The chain has TRBV30 and TRBJ1-6; 8 bases match TRBD1. Germline trimming cut 7 bases from V and 9 bases from J; bases unmatched to any gene: 5. This CDR3 is built from 12 residues. Germline V gene sequence: CDR1 GTSNPN, CDR2 SVGIG (reference sequence). The CDR3 region is CALGQGTSPLHF. In nucleotides, the CDR3 is TGTGCCTTAGGACAGGGAACTTCACCCCTCCACTTT.

The chain links TRBV7-9 to TRBJ2-2, with 12 bases identical to TRBD2. The CDR3 is made up of 19 amino acids. V gave up 5 bases and J gave up 7 bases; unmatched junction bases: 17. Germline CDR1 and CDR2: SEHNR and FQNEAQ (reference sequence). The DNA of the CDR3 is TGTGCCAGCAGCCCTCCCGCCCCTCTAGCGGGAGGGCTTGGCGGGGAGCTGTTTTTT. It is translated as CASSPPAPLAGGLGGELFF. The full variable domain, completed using reference TRBV7-9 and TRBJ2-2, is DTGVSQNPRHKITKRGQNVTFRCDPISEHNRLYWYRQTLGQGPEFLTYFQNEAQLEKSRLLSDRFSAERPKGSFSTLEIQRTEQGDSAMYLCASSPPAPLAGGLGGELFFGEGSRLTVL.

The chain carries TRBV5-1 and TRBJ1-6; 8 positions match TRBD1. CDR1 is SGHRS and CDR2 is YFSETQ in the germline V gene. CDR3 length equals 16 residues. V lost 0 bases, J lost 7 bases, and 6 bases stayed unmatched. This CDR3 reads CASSLGQGASNSPLHF. Here the CDR3 DNA reads TGCGCCAGCAGCTTGGGTCAGGGGGCATCCAATTCACCCCTCCACTTT.

The chain is built from TRBV7-2 and TRBJ1-2; D is perhaps TRBD1 (5 bases). Germline assignment: CDR1 SGHTA and CDR2 FQGNSA. V was pared by 5 bases and J by 5 bases, with 12 bases between. This CDR3 spans 13 amino acids. This CDR3 reads CASSTRGGYGYTF. The CDR3 nucleotides read TGTGCCAGCAGCACACGGGGGGGTTATGGCTACACCTTC.

The J gene is TRBJ1-1, the V gene TRBV27; 8 positions agree with TRBD1. Germline V gene lookup returns CDR1 MNHEY and CDR2 SMNVEV (reference sequence). J was trimmed by 4 bases and V by 6 bases; bases with no gene match: 7. The CDR3 contains 14 residues. This CDR3 reads CASSRGLSSTEAFF. CDR3 nucleotide sequence: TGTGCCAGCAGCAGGGGGCTGAGTAGCACTGAAGCTTTCTTT.

The gene calls are TRBV5-1 and TRBJ1-2; possible D gene TRBD1, 6 bases. Germline CDR1 reads SGHRS; CDR2 reads YFSETQ. V was shortened by 5 bases and J by 5 bases, with 10 bases between the two germline ends. CDR3 length: 12 residues. The CDR3 coding sequence is TGCGCCAGCAGAGGAACAGGGTATGGCTACACCTTC. Protein product: CASRGTGYGYTF.

This sequence joins TRBV4-2 and TRBJ2-5, with D tentatively TRBD1 (6 bases). This CDR3 has 16 residues. Germline V gene data show CDR1 as LGHNA and CDR2 as YNFKEQ. V was clipped by 4 bases and J by 5 bases, with 20 bases between them. The CDR3 is CASSRYPDGRGETQYF. As DNA, the CDR3 is TGTGCCAGCAGCCGATACCCGGACGGAAGGGGGGAGACCCAGTACTTC.

The rearrangement uses TRBV24-1 and TRBJ1-5, with 7 bases fitting TRBD1. V trimming: 3 bases; J trimming: 7 bases; junction bases outside the gene matches: 5. The CDR3 spans 14 residues. From germline, CDR1 is KGHDR and CDR2 SFDVKD. The DNA for the CDR3 is TGTGCCACCAGTGATCCCGGGACAGACCAGCCCCAGCATTTT. It specifies CATSDPGTDQPQHF.

The rearrangement links TRBV24-1 to TRBJ2-1; 7 nucleotides match TRBD2. V lost 5 bases, J lost 4 bases, and 7 bases stayed unmatched. Looked up from germline, CDR1 is KGHDR and CDR2 is SFDVKD. The CDR3 runs 15 residues. CDR3 residues: CATSAGLQQYNEQFF. The CDR3 DNA reads as TGTGCCACCAGTGCGGGACTACAACAATACAATGAGCAGTTCTTC.

The chain is built from TRBV2 and TRBJ2-3; 8 bases are a match to TRBD2. V dropped 7 bases and J dropped 5; count of bases not matched to a gene: 5. The germline gives CDR1 SNHLY, CDR2 FYNNEI. The CDR3 is 13 amino acids. CDR3: CASNRGGEDTQYF. The CDR3 nucleotides read TGTGCCAGCAATCGGGGGGGAGAAGATACGCAGTATTTT.

The chain is built from TRBV29-1 and TRBJ1-2; no clear D. Germline loops: CDR1 SQVTM, CDR2 ANQGSEA. Trimming removed 6 bases at V and 3 bases at J, with 14 bases between. The CDR3 contains 13 residues. CDR3 bases: TGCAGCGTCCTCCCAACGGGGTACTATGGCTACACCTTC. Its protein product is CSVLPTGYYGYTF. The variable domain in full, with the rest retrieved from reference TRBV29-1 and TRBJ1-2, is SAVISQKPSRDICQRGTSLTIQCQVDSQVTMMFWYRQQPGQSLTLIATANQGSEATYESGFVIDKFPISRPNLTFSTLTVSNMSPEDSSIYLCSVLPTGYYGYTFGSGTRLTVV.

The chain carries TRBV15 and TRBJ2-7; TRBD1 might be the D (7 bases). The CDR3 length is 14 residues. V was shortened by 5 bases and J by 5 bases, with 16 bases between the two germline ends. Germline V gene data show CDR1 as LNHNV and CDR2 as YYDKDF (reference sequence). The CDR3 DNA reads TGTGCCACCAGCCGGAGGGGACAGAGCCACGAGCAGTACTTC. This gives the protein CATSRRGQSHEQYF.

V gene TRBV5-1 combines with J gene TRBJ1-3, with D perhaps TRBD1 (5 bases). The CDR3 totals 15 residues. CDR1 SGHRS and CDR2 YFSETQ come from the germline V gene. Between the trimmed V and J ends, which lost 4 bases and 4 bases, there was a span of 15 bases. The CDR3, as DNA: TGCGCCAGCAGCCCGGGGGACGGGATAGGAAACACCATATATTTT. Residues: CASSPGDGIGNTIYF.

The CDR3 sequence: CASRALADYTGELFF. The CDR3 bases are TGTGCCAGCAGGGCCCTAGCGGACTACACCGGGGAGCTGTTTTTT. V usage is TRBV2 and J usage is TRBJ2-2; 7 bases fit TRBD2. Germline V gene data show CDR1 as SNHLY and CDR2 as FYNNEI. This CDR3 contains 15 residues. V lost 6 bases to trimming and J lost 3 bases; unmatched junction nucleotides: 7.

The chain has TRBV29-1 and TRBJ1-2, with D tentatively TRBD1 (5 bases). The germline V gene encodes CDR1 SQVTM and CDR2 ANQGSEA. V dropped 8 bases and J dropped 0 bases, with 16 bases sitting between them. The CDR3 loop spans 14 amino acids. CDR3 sequence reads: CSPWAGLANYGYTF. The CDR3 nucleotides are TGCAGCCCCTGGGCGGGGCTGGCTAACTATGGCTACACCTTC. The full variable domain, its missing parts supplied by reference TRBV29-1 and TRBJ1-2, is SAVISQKPSRDICQRGTSLTIQCQVDSQVTMMFWYRQQPGQSLTLIATANQGSEATYESGFVIDKFPISRPNLTFSTLTVSNMSPEDSSIYLCSPWAGLANYGYTFGSGTRLTVV.

This chain links TRBV7-6 with TRBJ1-6; a weak D match, TRBD1 (5 bases). V dropped 5 bases and J dropped 8 bases, with 16 bases sitting between them. This CDR3 spans 15 amino acids. Per the germline V gene, CDR1 is SGHVS and CDR2 is FNYEAQ. CDR3 DNA sequence: TGTGCCAGCAGCCAAATAAGGGGTGGGGATTCACCCCTCCACTTT. This codes for CASSQIRGGDSPLHF.

The CDR3: CASSIESGKTYGYTF. The CDR3 coding sequence is TGTGCCAGTAGTATAGAGTCCGGGAAAACGTACGGCTACACCTTC. This chain connects TRBV19 to TRBJ1-2; D gene uncertain. This CDR3 spans 15 amino acids. Germline V CDR1 and CDR2: LNHDA, SQIVND (reference sequence). Between the trimmed V and J ends, which lost 0 bases and 8 bases, there was a span of 16 bases.

V gene TRBV15 combines with J gene TRBJ2-1, with 11 bases aligning to TRBD1. The CDR3 totals 15 residues. CDR1 LNHNV and CDR2 YYDKDF come from the germline V gene (reference sequence). The V gene end was trimmed by 2 bases and the J gene end by 6 bases; junction bases not matched to a gene: 3. The CDR3 DNA reads TGTGCCACCAGCAGACGGACAGGGGGCCGCAATGAGCAGTTCTTC. Residues: CATSRRTGGRNEQFF.

This CDR3 is CASSVGVGPQYEQFF. In DNA form, the CDR3 reads TGTGCCAGCAGCGTAGGGGTGGGGCCCCAGTATGAGCAGTTCTTC. This chain uses TRBV9 with TRBJ2-1; D perhaps matches TRBD1 (5 bases). CDR1 SGDLS and CDR2 YYNGEE come from the germline V gene. The CDR3 spans 15 residues. With 0 bases removed from V and 8 bases from J, the gap between germline ends came to 15 bases.

This clone has just one count. The rearrangement uses TRBV7-2 and TRBJ2-7; tentative D call: TRBD1 (6 bases). Germline lookup yields CDR1 SGHTA and CDR2 FQGNSA. The CDR3 is 13 amino acids. With 3 bases removed from V and 7 bases from J, the gap between germline ends came to 13 bases. The DNA for the CDR3 is TGTGCCAGCAGCTTCAACACAGGGACGGAGCAGTACTTC. Translated: CASSFNTGTEQYF.